The 20 T cell receptor beta chains reported below all come from one sample, sequenced in a study of CD8 T cells in ankylosing spondylitis. Via MiXCR, TCRdb re-called the 5' RACE reads, giving one row per CDR3 protein. The table lists under 200,000 distinct CDR3 sequences, around a tenth of them singletons, with roughly 28% in the top ten. Sequenced sample: blood, either unsorted or a sorted T cell fraction (not recorded which). The origin of the receptors is a male donor with ankylosing spondylitis or in good health (not recorded which).

This clonotype was counted many times. V gene TRBV30 combines with J gene TRBJ2-2, with unresolved D. Trimming cost V 0 bases and J 7 bases, with 9 bases left between them. Germline loops: CDR1 GTSNPN, CDR2 SVGIG (reference sequence). The CDR3 runs to 13 residues. CDR3 sequence (DNA): TGTGCCTGGAGTGTTCTCAGCGACGGGGAGCTGTTTTTT. Amino acid sequence: CAWSVLSDGELFF.

This clonotype was seen ten or more times. The chain recombines TRBV29-1 with TRBJ1-1; possibly TRBD1 for D (6 bases). Germline values: CDR1 SQVTM, CDR2 ANQGSEA. This CDR3 is 13 amino acids long. V shed 6 bases and J shed 1 base, with 12 bases lying between them. The CDR3 DNA sequence: TGCAGCGTCAGTAGGGGGGGGAACACTGAAGCTTTCTTT. Protein sequence: CSVSRGGNTEAFF.

As for this clonotype: One junction end disagrees with the germline gene, perhaps due to a read error. The genes are TRBV20-1 and TRBJ1-2; TRBD1 matches at 7 bases. Per germline, CDR1 DFQATT and CDR2 SNEGSKA (reference sequence). This CDR3 has 20 amino acids. The CDR3 nucleotides are TGCTGTGCTAGAGACAGGGCACGCAGGGGCACGTTACAAGCGGGTCTAGGCTACACCTTC. Its translation: CCARDRARRGTLQAGLGYTF.

There are many counts of this clonotype. A read error is likely, as this CDR3 ends without the conserved phenylalanine or tryptophan. The limits of the CDR3 on the DNA are not certain, so only TCRdb's listed CDR3 is given. V gene TRBV29-1 combines with J gene TRBJ1-2; the table gives TRBD1 as D, unverified against the DNA. A total of 9 residues make up the CDR3, ends included. Germline CDR1 reads SQVTM; CDR2 reads ANQGSEA. The chain's CDR3 is CSSRGQDGI.

This clonotype was detected only a few times. V is TRBV12-5 and J is TRBJ2-5; tentatively, D is TRBD1 (6 bases). The V end lost 1 base, the J end lost 4 bases, and 7 bases lay between the germline ends. The V gene's germline CDR1 is LGHNT and CDR2 FRNRAP. The length of the CDR3 is 13 residues. This chain's CDR3 is CASGLGQAETQYF. CDR3 DNA: TGTGCTAGTGGTTTGGGACAGGCAGAGACCCAGTACTTC.

The table lists this clonotype with many counts. The CDR3 is CASSLPGLLNTGELFF. CDR3 nucleotide sequence: TGTGCCAGCAGCTTACCGGGACTCTTGAACACCGGGGAGCTGTTTTTT. This sequence joins TRBV7-8 and TRBJ2-2; TRBD2 is a possible D gene (6 bases). V was shortened by 2 bases and J by 1 base, with 11 bases between the two germline ends. The CDR3 sequence is 16 residues long. Germline assignment: CDR1 SGHVS and CDR2 FQNEAQ.

This chain links TRBV7-9 with TRBJ2-2, with D hard to call. Looked up from germline, CDR1 is SEHNR and CDR2 is FQNEAQ (reference sequence). V was clipped by 5 bases and J by 5 bases, with 9 bases between them. The CDR3 is made up of 13 amino acids. In DNA, the CDR3 is TGTGCCAGCAGCCCGACTGAAACCGGGGAGCTGTTTTTT. This sequence encodes CASSPTETGELFF.

This clonotype has ten or more counts. The chain carries TRBV10-3 and TRBJ2-1, with TRBD1 matching over 11 bases. The CDR3 runs 13 residues. Trimming took 4 bases from V and 13 from J; bases not matched to a gene: 6. CDR1 is ENHRY, CDR2 SYGVKD, per germline. The CDR3 DNA follows: TGTGCCATCAGTGCGGGACAGGGGGACGAACAGTTCTTC. Protein product: CAISAGQGDEQFF.

This clonotype was found many times. The genes are TRBV5-1 and TRBJ2-7; no definite D call. The length of the CDR3 is 12 residues. V was cut by 3 bases and J by 0 bases, with 4 bases left in between. CDR1 is SGHRS, CDR2 YFSETQ, per germline. In nucleotides, the CDR3 is TGCGCCAGCAGCTCGTTCTCCTACGAGCAGTACTTC. Its protein is CASSSFSYEQYF.

Ten or more counts support this clonotype. The chain has TRBV5-6 and TRBJ1-4, with TRBD1 matching over 9 bases. The V and J ends lost 5 bases and 2 bases, in that order; junction bases with no gene match: 1. CDR3 size: 14 residues. In germline, CDR1 is SGHDT, CDR2 YYEEEE. The DNA of the CDR3 is TGTGCCAGCAGTGGGACAGGGACTAATGAAAAACTGTTTTTT. Amino acid sequence: CASSGTGTNEKLFF. The full variable domain, its missing parts supplied by reference TRBV5-6 and TRBJ1-4, is DAGVTQSPTHLIKTRGQQVTLRCSPKSGHDTVSWYQQALGQGPQFIFQYYEEEERQRGNFPDRFSGHQFPNYSSELNVNALLLGDSALYLCASSGTGTNEKLFFGSGTQLSVL.

V and J are TRBV7-6 and TRBJ2-1, with 12 bases lining up with TRBD2. J lost 4 bases, V lost 2 bases, and 6 bases had no gene match. CDR1 is SGHVS, CDR2 FNYEAQ, per germline. This CDR3 contains 17 residues. Here the CDR3 reads CASSLTLAGGPYNEQFF. The CDR3 DNA reads as TGTGCCAGCAGCTTAACACTAGCGGGAGGCCCTTACAATGAGCAGTTCTTC.

This clonotype was detected a few times. The rearrangement links TRBV5-6 to TRBJ2-3; D is possibly TRBD1 or TRBD2 (6 bases each). CDR1 is SGHDT, CDR2 YYEEEE, per germline. V lost 6 bases to trimming and J lost 0 bases, with 20 bases between them. This CDR3 comprises 17 residues. The DNA of the CDR3 is TGTGCCAGCAACCGAGCGCAGGGGAGGAGGAGCACAGATACGCAGTATTTT. Its protein is CASNRAQGRRSTDTQYF. Combining the CDR3 with reference TRBV5-6 and TRBJ2-3 gives the whole variable domain DAGVTQSPTHLIKTRGQQVTLRCSPKSGHDTVSWYQQALGQGPQFIFQYYEEEERQRGNFPDRFSGHQFPNYSSELNVNALLLGDSALYLCASNRAQGRRSTDTQYFGPGTRLTVL.

A few counts support this clonotype. The chain employs TRBV5-4 and TRBJ2-1; TRBD2 might be the D (6 bases). The CDR3 consists of 15 residues. The V and J ends lost 0 bases and 8 bases respectively, with 15 bases between them. Germline-derived CDR1 and CDR2 are SGHNT and YYREEE (reference sequence). The CDR3 loop is CASSLDPGRIYEQFF. The CDR3 DNA reads as TGTGCCAGCAGCTTGGATCCAGGGAGGATTTATGAGCAGTTCTTC.

The chain combines TRBV20-1 with TRBJ2-1, with 14 bases identical to TRBD2. The germline CDR1 and CDR2 sequences are DFQATT and SNEGSKA (reference sequence). The CDR3 is 13 residues long. J gave up 7 bases and V 8 bases, and 4 bases lay outside the gene matches. In nucleotides, the CDR3 is TGCAGTTCGAGACTAGCGGGGGGGAATGAGCAGTTCTTC. Protein sequence: CSSRLAGGNEQFF.

The chain employs TRBV20-1 and TRBJ2-3; 11 positions match TRBD2. V gave up 3 bases and J gave up 11 bases; unmatched junction bases: 4. Germline loops: CDR1 DFQATT, CDR2 SNEGSKA (reference sequence). The CDR3 loop spans 12 amino acids. This CDR3 is CSAREGLAVQYF. The CDR3 DNA reads TGCAGTGCTAGGGAGGGACTAGCGGTGCAGTATTTT.

Many counts were recorded for this clonotype. The chain is built from TRBV5-6 and TRBJ2-2; 9 bases are shared with TRBD1. Germline V gene lookup returns CDR1 SGHDT and CDR2 YYEEEE. This CDR3 is built from 16 residues. The J segment lost 4 bases and the V segment lost 4 bases, leaving 8 bases of the junction unmatched. CDR3 region: CASSVFGTGSTGELFF. Here the CDR3 DNA reads TGTGCCAGCAGCGTCTTCGGGACAGGGAGCACCGGGGAGCTGTTTTTT.

In its sample, this clonotype was seen many times. V gene TRBV20-1 combines with J gene TRBJ1-5, with TRBD1 as a possible D gene (5 bases). The CDR3 is 16 amino acids. V shed 6 bases and J shed 4 bases, with 22 bases lying between them. In germline, CDR1 is DFQATT, CDR2 SNEGSKA (reference sequence). Here the CDR3 DNA reads TGCAGTGCGTCCCCCCATGGGGCGGTGGGAAATCAGCCCCAGCATTTT. It codes for CSASPHGAVGNQPQHF.

This clonotype was seen ten or more times. The chain is built from TRBV18 and TRBJ2-3; 7 bases line up with TRBD1. CDR1 is KGHSH and CDR2 is LQKENI in the germline V gene. CDR3 length: 16 amino acids. The V gene end was trimmed by 4 bases and the J gene end by 4 bases; junction bases not matched to a gene: 11. CDR3 region: CASSLSDRASADTQYF. The CDR3 nucleotides are TGTGCCAGCTCACTCTCCGACAGGGCCAGCGCAGATACGCAGTATTTT.

This clonotype came up a few times. The rearrangement joins TRBV5-4 to TRBJ2-5; D gene ambiguous. Trimming stripped 2 bases from V and 1 base from J, with 3 bases between. In germline, CDR1 is SGHNT, CDR2 YYREEE (reference sequence). The CDR3 length is 12 residues. Here the CDR3 DNA reads TGTGCCAGCAGCTTTCCCCAAGAGACCCAGTACTTC. It is translated as CASSFPQETQYF.

This clonotype was seen repeatedly, ten times or more. The rearrangement joins TRBV20-1 to TRBJ2-3; 7 nucleotides align to TRBD1. The CDR3 length is 14 residues. V lost 5 bases, J lost 2 bases, and 7 bases stayed unmatched. Germline assignment: CDR1 DFQATT and CDR2 SNEGSKA (reference sequence). The CDR3 loop is CSADPTGFTDTQYF. Here the CDR3 DNA reads TGCAGTGCTGACCCGACAGGGTTCACAGATACGCAGTATTTT.